The source of this T cell receptor (beta chain) is a study of blood T cell repertoires in COVID-19. About the research overall: PBMCs, B-cell-depleted T cells, or T cells were the source of the cDNA or gDNA that made up the material.

CDR3 length equals 16 residues. CDR1 is MGHDK and CDR2 is SYGVNS in the germline V gene. V lost 3 bases, J lost 2 bases, and 4 bases stayed unmatched. The protocol was immunoSEQ multiplex PCR, while the TCRdb copy is restricted to in-frame clones and leaves out a portion. This table holds hundreds of thousands of clones, approximately 82% found once. V and J are TRBV25-1 and TRBJ2-3, with TRBD1 identical over 11 bases. Material: peripheral blood. This sequence originates from an older woman with active or convalescent COVID-19. The CDR3 is CASSERTGGLTDTQYF. The CDR3 DNA follows: TGTGCCAGCAGTGAGAGGACAGGGGGCCTCACAGATACGCAGTATTTT.